This T cell receptor beta chain derives from a study of neurological immune-mediated disorders. In this sample, this clonotype turned up many times. PBMCs numbering 2 million and stored at -80 C yielded the unsorted libraries. cDNA was made by 5'RACE with 10-nucleotide random UMIs. A single record per CDR3 protein comes from TCRdb applying MiXCR to the 5' RACE reads. This table holds tens of thousands of distinct CDR3 sequences, 12% to 15% found once. The CDR3 is 15 residues long. Trimming pared 7 bases from V and 2 bases from J, leaving 15 bases between. The clonotype originates from a woman between 45 and 65 years old in good health. The V and J genes are TRBV12-3 or TRBV12-4 and TRBJ1-5; D perhaps matches TRBD1 (5 bases). Sequencing was performed on PBMCs. The CDR3 sequence is CASTESGFGNQPQHF. CDR3 DNA sequence: TGTGCCAGCACCGAGTCAGGGTTCGGCAATCAGCCCCAGCATTTT.